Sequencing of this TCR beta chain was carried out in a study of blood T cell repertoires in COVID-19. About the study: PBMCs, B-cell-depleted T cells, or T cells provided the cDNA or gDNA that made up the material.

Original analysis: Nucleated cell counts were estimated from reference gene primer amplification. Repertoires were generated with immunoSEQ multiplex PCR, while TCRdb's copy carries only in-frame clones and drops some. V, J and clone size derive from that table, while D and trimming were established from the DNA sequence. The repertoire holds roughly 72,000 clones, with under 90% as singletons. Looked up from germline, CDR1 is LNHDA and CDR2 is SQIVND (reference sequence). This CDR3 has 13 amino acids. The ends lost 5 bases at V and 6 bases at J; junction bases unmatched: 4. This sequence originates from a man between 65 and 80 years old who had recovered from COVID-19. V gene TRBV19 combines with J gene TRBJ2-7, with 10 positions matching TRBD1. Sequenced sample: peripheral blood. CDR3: CASSLGTGAEQYF. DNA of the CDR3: TGTGCCAGTAGTCTCGGGACAGGGGCCGAGCAGTACTTC. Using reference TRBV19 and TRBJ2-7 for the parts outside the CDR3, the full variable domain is DGGITQSPKYLFRKEGQNVTLSCEQNLNHDAMYWYRQDPGQGLRLIYYSQIVNDFQKGDIAEGYSVSREKKESFPLTVTSAQKNPTAFYLCASSLGTGAEQYFGPGTRLTVT.